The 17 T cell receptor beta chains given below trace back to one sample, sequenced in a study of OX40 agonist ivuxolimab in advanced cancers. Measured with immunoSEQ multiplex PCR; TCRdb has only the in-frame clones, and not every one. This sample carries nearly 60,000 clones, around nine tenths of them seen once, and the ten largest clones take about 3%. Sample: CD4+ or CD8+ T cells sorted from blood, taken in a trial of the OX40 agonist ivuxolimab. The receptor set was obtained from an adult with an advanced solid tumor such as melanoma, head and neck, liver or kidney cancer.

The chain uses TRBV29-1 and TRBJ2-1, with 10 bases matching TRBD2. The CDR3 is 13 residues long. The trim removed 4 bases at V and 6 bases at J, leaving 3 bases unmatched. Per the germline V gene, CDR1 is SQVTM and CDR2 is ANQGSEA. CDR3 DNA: TGCAGCGTTGCTAGCGGGAGTGTCAATGAGCAGTTCTTC. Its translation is CSVASGSVNEQFF.

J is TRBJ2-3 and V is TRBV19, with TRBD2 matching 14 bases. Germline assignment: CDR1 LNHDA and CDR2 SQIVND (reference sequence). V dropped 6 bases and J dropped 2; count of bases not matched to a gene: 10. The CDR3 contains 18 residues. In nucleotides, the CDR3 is TGTGCCAGTAGCCAGGGGACTAGCGGGAGCTGGGTCACAGATACGCAGTATTTT. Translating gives CASSQGTSGSWVTDTQYF.

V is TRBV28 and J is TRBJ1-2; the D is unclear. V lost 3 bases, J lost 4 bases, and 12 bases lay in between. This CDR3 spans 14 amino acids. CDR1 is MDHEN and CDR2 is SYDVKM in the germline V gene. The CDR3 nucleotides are TGTGCCAGCAGTTTCCTCATTCAACGCTATGGCTACACCTTC. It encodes CASSFLIQRYGYTF.

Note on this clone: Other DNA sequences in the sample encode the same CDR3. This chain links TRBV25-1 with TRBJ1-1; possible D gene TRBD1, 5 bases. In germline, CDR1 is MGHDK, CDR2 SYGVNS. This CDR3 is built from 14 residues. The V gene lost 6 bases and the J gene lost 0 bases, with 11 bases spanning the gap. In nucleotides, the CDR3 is TGTGCCAGCAGCCGCGGGGGACTGAACACTGAAGCTTTCTTT. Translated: CASSRGGLNTEAFF.

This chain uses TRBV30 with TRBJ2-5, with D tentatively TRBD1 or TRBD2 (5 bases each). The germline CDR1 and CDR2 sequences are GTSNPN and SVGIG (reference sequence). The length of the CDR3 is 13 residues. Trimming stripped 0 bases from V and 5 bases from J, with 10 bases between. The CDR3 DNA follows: TGTGCCTGGAGTGTCGGGGACGGGGAGACCCAGTACTTC. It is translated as CAWSVGDGETQYF.

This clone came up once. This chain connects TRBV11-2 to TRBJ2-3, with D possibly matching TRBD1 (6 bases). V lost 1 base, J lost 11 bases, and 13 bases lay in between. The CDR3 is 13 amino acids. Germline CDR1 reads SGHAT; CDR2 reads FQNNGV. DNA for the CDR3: TGTGCCAGCAGCTTAGGGGGGCCCGAGAGGCAGTATTTT. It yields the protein CASSLGGPERQYF.

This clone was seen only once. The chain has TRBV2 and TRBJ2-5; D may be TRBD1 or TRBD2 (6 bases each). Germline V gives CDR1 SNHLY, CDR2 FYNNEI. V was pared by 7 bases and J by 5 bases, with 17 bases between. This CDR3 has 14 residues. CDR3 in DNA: TGTGCCAGCATCCCTAGGGGGGTCAGGGAGACCCAGTACTTC. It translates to CASIPRGVRETQYF.

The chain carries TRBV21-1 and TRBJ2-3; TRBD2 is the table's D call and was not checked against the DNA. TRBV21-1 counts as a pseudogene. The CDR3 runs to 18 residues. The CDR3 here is CASSKALSSGRVADTQYF. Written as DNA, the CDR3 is TGTGCCAGCAGCAAAGCTTTGTCTAGCGGGAGGGTAGCAGATACGCAGTATTTT.

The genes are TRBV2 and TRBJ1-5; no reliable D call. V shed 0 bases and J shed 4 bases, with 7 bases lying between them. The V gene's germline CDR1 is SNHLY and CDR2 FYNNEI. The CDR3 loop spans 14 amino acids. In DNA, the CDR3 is TGTGCCAGCAGTGAAGCGTCTAGGAATCAGCCCCAGCATTTT. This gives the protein CASSEASRNQPQHF.

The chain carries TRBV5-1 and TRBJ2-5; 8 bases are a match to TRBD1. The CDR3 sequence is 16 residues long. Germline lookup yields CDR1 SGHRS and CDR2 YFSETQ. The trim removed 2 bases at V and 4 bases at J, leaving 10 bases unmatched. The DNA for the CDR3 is TGCGCCAGCAGCTTACTAAGCGCAGGGGGCGTAGAGACCCAGTACTTC. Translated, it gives CASSLLSAGGVETQYF.

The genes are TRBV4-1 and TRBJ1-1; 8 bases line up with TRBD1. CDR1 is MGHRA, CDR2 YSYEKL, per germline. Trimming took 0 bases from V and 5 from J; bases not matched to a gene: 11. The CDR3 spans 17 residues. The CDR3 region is CASSQEQGARYTTEAFF. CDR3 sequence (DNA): TGCGCCAGCAGCCAAGAGCAGGGGGCAAGGTATACGACTGAAGCTTTCTTT.

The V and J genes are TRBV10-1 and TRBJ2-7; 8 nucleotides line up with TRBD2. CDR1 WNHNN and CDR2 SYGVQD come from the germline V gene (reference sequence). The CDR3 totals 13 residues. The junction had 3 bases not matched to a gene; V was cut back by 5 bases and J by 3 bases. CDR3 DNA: TGCGCCAGCAGTCCTAGCGGGCTCTACGAGCAGTACTTC. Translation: CASSPSGLYEQYF.

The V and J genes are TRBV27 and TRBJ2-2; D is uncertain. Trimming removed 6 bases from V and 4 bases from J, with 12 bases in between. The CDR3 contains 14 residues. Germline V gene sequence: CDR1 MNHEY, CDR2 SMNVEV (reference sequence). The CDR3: CASSPFELTGELFF. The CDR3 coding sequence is TGTGCCAGCAGCCCCTTTGAGCTCACCGGGGAGCTGTTTTTT.

CDR3 in DNA: TGTGCCAGCAGCGAGGGATACAGGGTCGGTGAGCAGTTCTTC. This encodes CASSEGYRVGEQFF. The rearrangement uses TRBV9 and TRBJ2-1, with D perhaps TRBD1 (6 bases). Per germline, CDR1 SGDLS and CDR2 YYNGEE. There are 14 residues in the CDR3. Deletions cut 3 bases from V and 9 bases from J, with 16 bases between.

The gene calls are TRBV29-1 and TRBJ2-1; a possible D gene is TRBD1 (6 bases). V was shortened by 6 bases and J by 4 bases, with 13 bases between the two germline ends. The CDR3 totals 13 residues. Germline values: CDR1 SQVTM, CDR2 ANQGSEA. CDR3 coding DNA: TGCAGCGTGGAGACGACAGGTTACAATGAGCAGTTCTTC. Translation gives CSVETTGYNEQFF.

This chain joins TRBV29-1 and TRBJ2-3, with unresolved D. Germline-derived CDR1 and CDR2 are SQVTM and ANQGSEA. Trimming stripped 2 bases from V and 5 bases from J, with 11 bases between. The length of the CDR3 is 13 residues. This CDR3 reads CSVEYTSEDTQYF. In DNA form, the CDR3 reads TGCAGCGTTGAATATACGTCGGAAGATACGCAGTATTTT.

The CDR3 protein is CASSLGSGSTDTQYF. In DNA, the CDR3 is TGTGCCAGCAGCTTAGGATCAGGGAGCACAGATACGCAGTATTTT. J is TRBJ2-3 and V is TRBV13, with D perhaps TRBD1 (5 bases). Trimming removed 0 bases from V and 0 bases from J, with 7 bases in between. Germline-derived CDR1 and CDR2 are PRHDT and FYEKMQ (reference sequence). CDR3 size: 15 residues.